The present T cell receptor (beta chain) was sequenced within a study of chemoradiotherapy in HPV16-positive cancers. Sequencing was performed with immunoSEQ multiplex PCR; in TCRdb, only in-frame clones are kept and a portion is missing. The data show approximately 35,000 clones, with about 80% seen just once and about 4.1% held by the top ten. General study findings and limits: Candidate HPV-specific clones and E7-related TCR motifs grew in tumor during treatment. Better recurrence-free survival went with HPV-responsive T-cell expansion in HPV16-positive patients.

Germline V lookup: CDR1 SGHRS, CDR2 YFSETQ. The CDR3 consists of 15 residues. The V gene end was trimmed by 3 bases and the J gene end by 7 bases; junction bases not matched to a gene: 8. Worth noting for this clone: The antigen is undetermined.

The sample here was blood, taken from a patient who underwent chemoradiotherapy. This receptor was identified in a human donor with HPV-associated anogenital cancer. The chain couples TRBV5-1 to TRBJ1-2, with 11 bases aligning to TRBD1. The CDR3 region is CASSSRGTGGIGYTF. The DNA for the CDR3 is TGCGCCAGCAGCTCCCGGGGGACAGGGGGAATTGGCTACACCTTC.